This T cell receptor beta chain was sequenced during a study of blood T cell repertoires in COVID-19. Overall study context: The United States, Italy and Spain provided the acute and convalescent COVID-19 samples. Nucleic acid was either cDNA or gDNA, and it came from T cells, B-cell-depleted T cells, or PBMCs.

The germline V gene has CDR1 SGHTA and CDR2 FQGNSA. Trimming took off 2 bases at V and 7 bases at J, with 21 bases between the two ends. The CDR3 extends over 16 amino acids. Profiled with immunoSEQ multiplex PCR; TCRdb holds only in-frame clones, not every one. Found here are roughly 290,000 clones, roughly 80% of them singletons; the top ten hold around 4%. The sample comprised peripheral blood. This sequence joins TRBV7-2 and TRBJ2-7; a weak D match, TRBD1 (6 bases). The clonotype comes from a woman between 50 and 59 years old with active or convalescent COVID-19. The DNA for the CDR3 is TGTGCCAGCAGCTTAAGGGCGAGAGGGGGTGGTCGAGAGCAGTACTTC. Amino acids: CASSLRARGGGREQYF.